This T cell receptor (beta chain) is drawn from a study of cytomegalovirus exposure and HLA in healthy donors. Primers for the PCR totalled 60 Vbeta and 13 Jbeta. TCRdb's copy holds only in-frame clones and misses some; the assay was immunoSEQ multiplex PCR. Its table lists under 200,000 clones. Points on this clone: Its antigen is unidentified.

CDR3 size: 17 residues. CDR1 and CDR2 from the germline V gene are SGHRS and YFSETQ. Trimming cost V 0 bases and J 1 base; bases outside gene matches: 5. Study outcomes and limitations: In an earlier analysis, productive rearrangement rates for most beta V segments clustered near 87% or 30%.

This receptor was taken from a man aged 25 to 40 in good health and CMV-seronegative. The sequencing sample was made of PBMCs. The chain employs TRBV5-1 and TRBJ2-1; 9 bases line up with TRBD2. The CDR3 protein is CASSLDGLAGSYNEQFF. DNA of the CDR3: TGCGCCAGCAGCTTGGACGGCCTAGCGGGGTCCTACAATGAGCAGTTCTTC.